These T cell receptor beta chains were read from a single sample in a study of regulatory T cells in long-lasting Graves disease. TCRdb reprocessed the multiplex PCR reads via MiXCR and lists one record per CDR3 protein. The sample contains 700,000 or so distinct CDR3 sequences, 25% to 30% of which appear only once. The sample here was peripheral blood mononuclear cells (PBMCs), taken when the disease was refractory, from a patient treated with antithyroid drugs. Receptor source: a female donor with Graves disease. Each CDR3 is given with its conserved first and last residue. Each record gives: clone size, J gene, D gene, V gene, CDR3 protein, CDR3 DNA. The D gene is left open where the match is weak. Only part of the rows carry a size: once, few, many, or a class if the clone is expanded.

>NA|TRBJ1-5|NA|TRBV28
CASTLFGGGGYQPQHF
TGTGCCAGCACCCTATTTGGAGGGGGTGGATACCAGCCCCAGCATTTT
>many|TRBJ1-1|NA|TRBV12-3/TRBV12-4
CASRPSRTEAFF
TGTGCCAGCAGGCCGAGTCGCACTGAAGCTTTCTTT
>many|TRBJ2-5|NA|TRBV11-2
CASSQEWDLQGTQYF
TGCGCCAGCAGCCAAGAATGGGACCTCCAAGGGACCCAGTACTTC
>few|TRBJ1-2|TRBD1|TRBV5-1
CASSLEGASNYGYTF
TGCGCCAGCAGCTTGGAGGGGGCCTCTAACTATGGCTACACCTTC
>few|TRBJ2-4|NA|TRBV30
CAWNGGNIQYF
TGTGCCTGGAATGGGGGTAATATTCAGTACTTC
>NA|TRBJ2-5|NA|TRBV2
CASTRSGTETQYF
TGTGCCAGCACCCGATCTGGGACAGAGACCCAGTACTTC
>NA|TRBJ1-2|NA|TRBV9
CASSLLGAGKSYGYTF
TGTGCCAGCAGCCTTCTGGGAGCAGGGAAAAGCTATGGCTACACCTTC
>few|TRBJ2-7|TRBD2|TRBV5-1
CASRRPLAGDSYEQYF
TGCGCCAGCAGGCGACCCCTAGCGGGCGATTCCTACGAGCAGTACTTC
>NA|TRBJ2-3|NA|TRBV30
CAWSVGRTDTQYF
TGTGCCTGGAGTGTGGGTCGCACAGATACGCAGTATTTT
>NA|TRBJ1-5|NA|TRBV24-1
CATSDPWETGNDQPQHF
TGTGCCACCAGTGACCCGTGGGAGACAGGAAACGATCAGCCCCAGCATTTT
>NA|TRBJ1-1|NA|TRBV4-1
CASSQEAGVTTEAFF
TGCGCCAGCAGCCAAGAAGCAGGGGTCACCACTGAAGCTTTCTTT
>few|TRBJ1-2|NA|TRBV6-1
CASSEVGVPGPGYTF
TGTGCCAGCAGTGAAGTCGGGGTTCCAGGGCCTGGCTACACCTTC
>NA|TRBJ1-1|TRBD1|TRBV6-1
CASRADRGKERGAFF
TGTGCCAGCAGAGCTGACAGGGGAAAGGAAAGGGGAGCTTTCTTT
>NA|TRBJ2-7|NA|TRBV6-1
CATKRGPDYTYEQYF
TGTGCCACCAAACGAGGGCCAGACTACACTTACGAGCAGTACTTC
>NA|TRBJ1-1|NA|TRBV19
CASSITGKKGHTEAFF
TGTGCCAGTAGTATAACGGGCAAAAAGGGGCACACTGAAGCTTTCTTT
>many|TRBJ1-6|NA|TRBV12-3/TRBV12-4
CASTDPGEPLHF
TGTGCCAGCACTGATCCCGGCGAGCCCCTCCACTTT
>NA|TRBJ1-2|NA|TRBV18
CASSPPGRNQEGGYTF
TGTGCCAGCTCACCACCGGGACGGAACCAGGAAGGCGGCTACACCTTC
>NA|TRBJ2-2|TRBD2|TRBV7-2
CASSPSLAGTPGERFF
TGTGCCAGCAGCCCGTCACTAGCGGGAACCCCCGGGGAGCGGTTTTTT
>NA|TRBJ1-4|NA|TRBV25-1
CASRLKTGVTAKNCFF
NA
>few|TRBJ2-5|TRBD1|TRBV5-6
CASTYRDSPSETQYF
TGCGCCAGCACTTACCGGGACAGCCCTTCGGAGACCCAGTACTTC
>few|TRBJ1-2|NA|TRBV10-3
CAISDSITIDSYGYTF
TGTGCCATCAGTGATTCAATCACCATAGACAGCTATGGCTACACCTTC
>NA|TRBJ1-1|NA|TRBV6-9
CASSYGTPWNTEAFF
TGTGCCAGCAGTTACGGGACCCCCTGGAACACTGAAGCTTTCTTT
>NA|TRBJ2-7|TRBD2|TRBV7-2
CASSLGTSGRGVWEQYF
TGTGCCAGCAGCTTAGGGACTAGCGGGAGAGGGGTGTGGGAGCAGTACTTC
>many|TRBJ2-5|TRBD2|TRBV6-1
CASSPHSSGRLSRPRETQYF
TGTGCCAGCAGCCCCCACTCTAGCGGGAGATTGAGCCGTCCAAGGGAGACCCAGTACTTC
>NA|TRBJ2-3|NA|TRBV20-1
CSARGGRKEDTQYF
TGCAGTGCTAGAGGGGGGCGAAAGGAAGATACGCAGTATTTT
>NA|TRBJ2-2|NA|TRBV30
CAWSVLGLNTGELFF
TGTGCCTGGAGTGTTTTGGGACTGAACACCGGGGAGCTGTTTTTT
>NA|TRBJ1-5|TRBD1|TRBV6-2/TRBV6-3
CASSFSGQAEGNQPQHF
TGTGCCAGCAGTTTCTCCGGACAGGCGGAGGGCAATCAGCCCCAGCATTTT
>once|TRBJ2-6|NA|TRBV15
CATSRVDGNSGANVLTF
TGTGCCACCAGCAGAGTTGACGGCAACTCTGGGGCCAACGTCCTGACTTTC
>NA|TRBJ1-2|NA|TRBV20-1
CSAWDRAHGYTF
TGCAGTGCTTGGGACCGGGCCCATGGCTACACCTTC